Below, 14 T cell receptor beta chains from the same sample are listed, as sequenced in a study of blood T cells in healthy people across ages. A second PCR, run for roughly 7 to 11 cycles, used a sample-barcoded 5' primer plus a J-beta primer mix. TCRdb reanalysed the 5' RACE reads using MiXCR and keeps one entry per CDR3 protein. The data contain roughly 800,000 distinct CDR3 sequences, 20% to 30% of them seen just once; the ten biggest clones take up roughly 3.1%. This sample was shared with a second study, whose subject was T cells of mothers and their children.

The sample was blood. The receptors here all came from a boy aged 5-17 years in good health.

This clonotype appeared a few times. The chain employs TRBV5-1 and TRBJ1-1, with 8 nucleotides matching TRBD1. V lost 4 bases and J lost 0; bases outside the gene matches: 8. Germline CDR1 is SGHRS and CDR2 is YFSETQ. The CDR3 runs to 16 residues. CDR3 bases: TGCGCCAGCAGCCTAGGACAGGGCGCAATGAACACTGAAGCTTTCTTT. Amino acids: CASSLGQGAMNTEAFF.

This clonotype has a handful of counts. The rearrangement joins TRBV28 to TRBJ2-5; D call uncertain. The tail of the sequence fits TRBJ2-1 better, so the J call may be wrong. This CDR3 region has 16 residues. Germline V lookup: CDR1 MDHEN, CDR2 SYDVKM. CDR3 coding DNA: TGTGCCAGCAGTTCCCTCGGGCGGTTTCCCCACCATGAGCAGTTCTTC. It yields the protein CASSSLGRFPHHEQFF.

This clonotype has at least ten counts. CDR3 region: CASSPGTGDNEQFF. Here the CDR3 DNA reads TGCGCCAGCAGCCCCGGGACAGGGGACAATGAGCAGTTCTTC. The gene calls are TRBV4-1 and TRBJ2-1, with 10 positions matching TRBD1. J lost 5 bases, V lost 4 bases, and 2 bases had no gene match. Germline CDR1 reads MGHRA; CDR2 reads YSYEKL. The CDR3 spans 14 residues.

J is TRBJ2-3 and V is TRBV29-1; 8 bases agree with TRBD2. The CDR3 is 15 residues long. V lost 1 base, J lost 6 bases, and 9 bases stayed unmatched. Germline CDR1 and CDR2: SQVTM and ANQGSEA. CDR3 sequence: CSVEGGGLAGDTQYF. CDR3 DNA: TGCAGCGTTGAAGGCGGAGGACTAGCAGGGGATACGCAGTATTTT.

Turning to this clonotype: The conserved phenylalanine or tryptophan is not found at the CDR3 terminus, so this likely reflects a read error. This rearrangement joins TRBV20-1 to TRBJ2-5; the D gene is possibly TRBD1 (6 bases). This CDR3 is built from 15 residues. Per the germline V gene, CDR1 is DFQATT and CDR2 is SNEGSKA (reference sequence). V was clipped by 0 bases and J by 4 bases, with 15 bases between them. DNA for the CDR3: TGCAGTGCTAGAGACCCAAGGGGGAATCCAGAGACCCAGTACGTC. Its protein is CSARDPRGNPETQYV.

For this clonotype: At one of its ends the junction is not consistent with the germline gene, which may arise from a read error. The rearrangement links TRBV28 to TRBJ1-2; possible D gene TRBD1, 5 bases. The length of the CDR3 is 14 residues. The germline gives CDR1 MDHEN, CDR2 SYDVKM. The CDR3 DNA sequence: TGTGCCAGCAGGTTATCCGGGACCAACTATGGCTACACCTTC. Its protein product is CASRLSGTNYGYTF.

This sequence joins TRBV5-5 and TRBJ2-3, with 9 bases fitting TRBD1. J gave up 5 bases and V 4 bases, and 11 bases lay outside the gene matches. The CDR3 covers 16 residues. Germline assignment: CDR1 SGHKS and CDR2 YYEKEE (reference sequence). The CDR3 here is CASSRGQGVMGDTQYF. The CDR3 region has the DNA TGTGCCAGCAGCCGGGGACAGGGAGTCATGGGAGATACGCAGTATTTT.

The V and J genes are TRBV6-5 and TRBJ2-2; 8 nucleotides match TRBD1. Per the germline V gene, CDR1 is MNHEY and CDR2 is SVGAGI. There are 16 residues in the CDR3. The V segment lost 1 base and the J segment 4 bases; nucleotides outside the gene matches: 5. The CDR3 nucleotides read TGTGCCAGCAGTTACTTTACAGGGGGAGTCACCGGGGAGCTGTTTTTT. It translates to CASSYFTGGVTGELFF.

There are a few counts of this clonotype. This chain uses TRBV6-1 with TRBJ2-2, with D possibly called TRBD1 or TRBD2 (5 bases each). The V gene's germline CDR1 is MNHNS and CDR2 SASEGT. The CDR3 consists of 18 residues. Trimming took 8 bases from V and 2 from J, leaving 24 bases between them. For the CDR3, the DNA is TGTGCCAGCGGCCGGGGCCTCCAAGAAGGACATAACACCGGGGAGCTGTTTTTT. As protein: CASGRGLQEGHNTGELFF.

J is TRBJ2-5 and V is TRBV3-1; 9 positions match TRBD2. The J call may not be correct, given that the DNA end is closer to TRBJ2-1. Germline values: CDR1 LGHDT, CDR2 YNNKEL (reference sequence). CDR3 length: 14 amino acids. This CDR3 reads CASSQGGGAREQFF. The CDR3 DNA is TGTGCCAGCAGCCAAGGCGGGGGGGCCCGTGAGCAGTTCTTC.

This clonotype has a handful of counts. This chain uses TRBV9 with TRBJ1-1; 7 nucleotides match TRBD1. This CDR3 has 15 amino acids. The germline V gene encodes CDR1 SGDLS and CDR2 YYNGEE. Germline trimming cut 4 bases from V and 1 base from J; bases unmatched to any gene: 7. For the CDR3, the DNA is TGTGCCAGCAGCCCAGGGGGACGCGGGAACACTGAAGCTTTCTTT. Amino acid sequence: CASSPGGRGNTEAFF.

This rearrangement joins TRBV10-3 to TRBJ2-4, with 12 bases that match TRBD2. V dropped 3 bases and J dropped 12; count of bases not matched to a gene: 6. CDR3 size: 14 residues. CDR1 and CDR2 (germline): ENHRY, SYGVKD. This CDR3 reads CAISESTSGGSQYF. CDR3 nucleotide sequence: TGTGCCATCAGTGAATCGACTAGCGGGGGATCTCAGTACTTC.

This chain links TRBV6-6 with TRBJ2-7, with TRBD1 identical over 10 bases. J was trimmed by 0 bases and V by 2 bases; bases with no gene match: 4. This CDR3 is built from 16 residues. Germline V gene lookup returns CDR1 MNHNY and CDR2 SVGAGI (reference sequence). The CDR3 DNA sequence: TGTGCCAGCAGTTACGGGGGACAGGGGAGCTCCTACGAGCAGTACTTC. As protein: CASSYGGQGSSYEQYF.

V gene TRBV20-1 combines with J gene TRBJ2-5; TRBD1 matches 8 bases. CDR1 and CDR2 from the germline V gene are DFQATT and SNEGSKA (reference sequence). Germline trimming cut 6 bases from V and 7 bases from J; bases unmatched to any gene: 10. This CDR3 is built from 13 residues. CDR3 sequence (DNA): TGCAGTGCCCAAGGACAGGGCCGGGGGACCCAGTACTTC. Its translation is CSAQGQGRGTQYF.